The 15 T cell receptor beta chains presented below share a single source sample, sequenced in a study of human versus mouse CDR3 diversity and MHC coevolution. Profiled with immunoSEQ multiplex PCR; TCRdb holds only in-frame clones, not every one. The sample includes tens of thousands of clones, around 94% seen only once; the top ten take 18%. Sample: naive CD4+ T cells from blood. Regarding subset: CD45RO-negative CD62L-positive naive CD4 T cells. The receptors shown here come from a person between 60 and 70 years old in good health.

The chain is built from TRBV5-8 and TRBJ2-1; D gene uncertain. Between the trimmed V and J ends, which lost 0 bases and 6 bases, there was a span of 13 bases. This CDR3 comprises 15 residues. Germline V CDR1 and CDR2: SGHTS, YDEGEE. The CDR3 loop reads CASSLGSRSGNEQFF. Written as DNA, the CDR3 is TGTGCCAGCAGCTTGGGGAGCCGGAGTGGCAATGAGCAGTTCTTC.

This clone was picked up one time. The chain is built from TRBV30 and TRBJ2-7; no definite D call. Between the trimmed V and J ends, which lost 2 bases and 3 bases, there was a span of 8 bases. CDR3 length: 12 amino acids. In germline, CDR1 is GTSNPN, CDR2 SVGIG (reference sequence). This CDR3 is CAWSFSLYEQYF. The CDR3, as DNA: TGTGCCTGGAGTTTTTCTCTCTACGAGCAGTACTTC.

This rearrangement joins TRBV5-4 to TRBJ1-2, with TRBD1 matching over 8 bases. With V trimmed by 3 bases and J by 4 bases, 8 bases remained unmatched. In germline, CDR1 is SGHNT, CDR2 YYREEE (reference sequence). This CDR3 contains 15 residues. CDR3: CASSSGQGRGYGYTF. The CDR3 DNA is TGTGCCAGCAGCTCTGGACAGGGACGGGGCTATGGCTACACCTTC.

CDR3 protein: CASSRTSGSIGELFF. The CDR3 nucleotides read TGTGCCAGCAGTCGAACTAGCGGGAGTATCGGGGAGCTGTTTTTT. This chain uses TRBV9 with TRBJ2-2; 11 bases agree with TRBD2. Germline V gene lookup returns CDR1 SGDLS and CDR2 YYNGEE. The trim removed 5 bases at V and 7 bases at J, leaving 7 bases unmatched. This CDR3 has 15 residues.

DNA for the CDR3: TGTGCCAGCAGCCAAGACCCTAACGGCAATCAGCCCCAGCATTTT. Translation gives CASSQDPNGNQPQHF. The chain carries TRBV4-2 and TRBJ1-5; D gene ambiguous. V was shortened by 0 bases and J by 2 bases, with 8 bases between the two germline ends. The CDR3 totals 15 residues. Per germline, CDR1 LGHNA and CDR2 YNFKEQ.

The CDR3 bases are TGTGCCAGCAGCCCCGGGACAGGGGCAAATGAAAAACTGTTTTTT. Translating gives CASSPGTGANEKLFF. The rearrangement uses TRBV7-7 and TRBJ1-4, with 10 bases lining up with TRBD1. The CDR3 loop spans 15 amino acids. CDR1 is SSHAT and CDR2 is FNYEAQ in the germline V gene (reference sequence). Trimming removed 5 bases from V and 5 bases from J; junction bases left unmatched: 5.

This clone has just one count. The chain has TRBV21-1 and TRBJ2-2; TRBD1 reflects the table's D call only, with no check against the DNA. TRBV21-1 is listed as a pseudogene. The CDR3 has 19 residues. CDR3 coding DNA: TGTGCCAGCAGCAAAGGGGCTGACAGGGCTCCCTCGAACACCGGGGAGCTGTTTTTT. As protein: CASSKGADRAPSNTGELFF.

This chain connects TRBV7-2 to TRBJ1-5; no clear D gene. The CDR3 has 12 amino acids. V lost 4 bases, J lost 3 bases, and 4 bases lay in between. CDR1 is SGHTA, CDR2 FQGNSA, per germline. The CDR3 DNA reads TGTGCCAGCAGCTCGGTCAATCAGCCCCAGCATTTT. It specifies CASSSVNQPQHF.

The chain couples TRBV19 to TRBJ2-2; D may be TRBD2 (6 bases). The germline V gene encodes CDR1 LNHDA and CDR2 SQIVND (reference sequence). Trimming left V 5 bases short and J 7 bases short, with 11 bases between. The CDR3 loop spans 13 amino acids. CDR3 sequence reads: CASSESGDGELFF. As DNA, the CDR3 is TGTGCCAGTAGTGAGTCGGGGGACGGGGAGCTGTTTTTT.

V usage is TRBV7-9 and J usage is TRBJ2-3, with D possibly being TRBD2 (7 bases). Germline CDR1 reads SEHNR; CDR2 reads FQNEAQ (reference sequence). The CDR3 is made up of 14 amino acids. V lost 1 base and J lost 3, with 8 bases in between. The CDR3 DNA is TGTGCCAGCAGCTTAGAGGGGGGGACAGATACGCAGTATTTT. Residues: CASSLEGGTDTQYF. Full variable domain (missing parts from reference TRBV7-9 and TRBJ2-3): DTGVSQNPRHKITKRGQNVTFRCDPISEHNRLYWYRQTLGQGPEFLTYFQNEAQLEKSRLLSDRFSAERPKGSFSTLEIQRTEQGDSAMYLCASSLEGGTDTQYFGPGTRLTVL.

For this clone: Other nucleotide sequences from this sample produce the same CDR3. The V and J genes are TRBV11-3 and TRBJ2-7, with 11 bases aligning to TRBD2. CDR1 is SGHNT, CDR2 YENEEA, per germline. The J segment lost 3 bases and the V segment lost 5 bases, leaving 3 bases of the junction unmatched. The length of the CDR3 is 14 residues. This chain's CDR3 is CASSLTSGSYEQYF. CDR3 in DNA: TGTGCCAGCAGCCTAACTAGCGGGAGCTACGAGCAGTACTTC.

The chain employs TRBV18 and TRBJ2-1, with 7 bases matching TRBD2. CDR1 and CDR2 from the germline V gene are KGHSH and LQKENI. The CDR3 spans 15 residues. The ends lost 4 bases at V and 4 bases at J; junction bases unmatched: 7. In nucleotides, the CDR3 is TGTGCCAGCTCACGGGGAGGGGCCACTTACAATGAGCAGTTCTTC. Amino acid sequence: CASSRGGATYNEQFF.

This chain joins TRBV30 and TRBJ2-5; 10 nucleotides line up with TRBD1. The CDR3 spans 15 residues. Germline lookup yields CDR1 GTSNPN and CDR2 SVGIG (reference sequence). J gave up 1 base and V 5 bases, and 7 bases lay outside the gene matches. Here the CDR3 DNA reads TGTGCCTGGGGTATGGGACAGGGGCCCCAAGAGACCCAGTACTTC. Translation gives CAWGMGQGPQETQYF.

The J gene is TRBJ2-1, the V gene TRBV11-3, with D uncertain. There are 17 residues in the CDR3. V lost 2 bases and J 0 bases, leaving 14 bases between the germline ends. CDR1 and CDR2 from the germline V gene are SGHNT and YENEEA. The DNA for the CDR3 is TGTGCCAGCAGCTTAAGCAGGTCCTTCACCTCCTACAATGAGCAGTTCTTC. It codes for CASSLSRSFTSYNEQFF. Looking up the rest from reference TRBV11-3 and TRBJ2-1 gives the full variable domain: EAGVVQSPRYKIIEKKQPVAFWCNPISGHNTLYWYLQNLGQGPELLIRYENEEAVDDSQLPKDRFSAERLKGVDSTLKIQPAELGDSAVYLCASSLSRSFTSYNEQFFGPGTRLTVL.

The gene calls are TRBV5-1 and TRBJ1-2; no definite D call. Trimming stripped 4 bases from V and 0 bases from J, with 7 bases between. The length of the CDR3 is 13 residues. The germline gives CDR1 SGHRS, CDR2 YFSETQ. CDR3 region: CASSALSNYGYTF. The CDR3 region has the DNA TGCGCCAGCAGCGCACTTTCTAACTATGGCTACACCTTC.